This passage covers 14 T cell receptor beta chains from one sample sequenced in a study of tumour-infiltrating T cells in Burkitt lymphoma. Profiling relied on immunoSEQ multiplex PCR, and the TCRdb table lists in-frame clones only, not all of them. The table records fewer than 2,000 clones, roughly 18% of them present only once. The material sequenced was tumor tissue. Source of these receptors: a human donor with diffuse large B-cell lymphoma.

The chain recombines TRBV6-6 with TRBJ2-1; 10 nucleotides align to TRBD2. The germline V gene has CDR1 MNHNY and CDR2 SVGAGI (reference sequence). This CDR3 is built from 15 residues. The junction had 3 bases not matched to a gene; V was cut back by 4 bases and J by 3 bases. The CDR3 region is CASSLAGGYYNEQFF. In DNA form, the CDR3 reads TGTGCCAGCAGTTTAGCGGGGGGCTACTACAATGAGCAGTTCTTC.

The chain links TRBV7-2 to TRBJ2-7; 9 bases line up with TRBD1. J was trimmed by 1 base and V by 6 bases; bases with no gene match: 4. From germline, CDR1 is SGHTA and CDR2 FQGNSA. The CDR3 consists of 14 residues. This CDR3 is CASSDRGASYEQYF. CDR3 DNA: TGTGCCAGCAGTGACAGGGGGGCTTCCTACGAGCAGTACTTC.

The table lists this clone with a few counts. V gene TRBV5-1 combines with J gene TRBJ2-1; 8 nucleotides agree with TRBD2. The ends lost 0 bases at V and 7 bases at J; junction bases unmatched: 6. Germline CDR1 SGHRS, CDR2 YFSETQ. This CDR3 region has 15 residues. The CDR3 region has the DNA TGCGCCAGCAGCTTGGGACGGGGGGGCAGTAATGAGCAGTTCTTC. Amino acid sequence: CASSLGRGGSNEQFF.

The V call is TRBV6-1, the J call TRBJ1-1; D gene uncertain. V was trimmed by 7 bases and J by 1 base, leaving 10 bases between them. Germline V gene lookup returns CDR1 MNHNS and CDR2 SASEGT. This CDR3 comprises 13 residues. CDR3 sequence (DNA): TGTGCCAGCACCGAAACAGAGAACACTGAAGCTTTCTTT. The encoded protein is CASTETENTEAFF.

This clone showed up just a few times. The chain combines TRBV6-6 with TRBJ2-5; 7 bases are shared with TRBD1. Trimming removed 5 bases from V and 2 bases from J; junction bases left unmatched: 5. The CDR3 has 14 amino acids. Germline values: CDR1 MNHNY, CDR2 SVGAGI (reference sequence). The CDR3 region is CASSRGTAQETQYF. The CDR3 DNA reads TGTGCCAGCAGTAGGGGGACAGCTCAAGAGACCCAGTACTTC.

J is TRBJ2-3 and V is TRBV19; unclear D gene. The V end was cut by 5 bases, the J end by 2 bases, with 8 bases between. The CDR3 is 13 residues long. In germline, CDR1 is LNHDA, CDR2 SQIVND (reference sequence). The CDR3 DNA sequence: TGTGCCAGTAGTGTACTCTCCACAGATACGCAGTATTTT. Protein: CASSVLSTDTQYF.

This chain joins TRBV6-1 and TRBJ2-1; 11 bases agree with TRBD2. Germline V lookup: CDR1 MNHNS, CDR2 SASEGT. The V and J ends lost 3 bases and 9 bases, in that order; junction bases with no gene match: 7. CDR3 length equals 15 residues. The CDR3 DNA sequence: TGTGCCAGCAGTGAGAGTAGCGGGGGGGCCGGTGAGCAGTTCTTC. It yields the protein CASSESSGGAGEQFF.

The rearrangement joins TRBV7-7 to TRBJ2-3; TRBD2 agrees at 9 bases. This CDR3 region has 14 residues. Germline CDR1 SSHAT, CDR2 FNYEAQ (reference sequence). The CDR3 spells CVSSFGTSSNTQYF. CDR3 DNA sequence: TGTGTTAGCAGCTTCGGGACTAGCAGCAATACGCAGTATTTT.

This clone was picked up a small number of times. This chain connects TRBV6-9 to TRBJ1-1; TRBD1 agrees at 9 bases. CDR1 and CDR2 (germline): MNHGY, SVAAGI. The CDR3 has 15 residues. Trimming at V came to 4 bases and at J to 1 base, leaving 4 bases not matched to a gene. The CDR3 DNA follows: TGTGCCAGCAGTTCCCCGGACAGGGGGAACACTGAAGCTTTCTTT. Translating gives CASSSPDRGNTEAFF.

This chain connects TRBV2 to TRBJ2-2; D gene uncertain. CDR3 length: 13 residues. Germline V gene lookup returns CDR1 SNHLY and CDR2 FYNNEI. The V end was cut by 7 bases, the J end by 2 bases, with 8 bases between. The DNA for the CDR3 is TGTGCCAGCAACTCACTCAACACCGGGGAGCTGTTTTTT. Encoded protein: CASNSLNTGELFF. Complete variable domain (other parts from reference TRBV2 and TRBJ2-2): EPEVTQTPSHQVTQMGQEVILRCVPISNHLYFYWYRQILGQKVEFLVSFYNNEISEKSEIFDDQFSVERPDGSNFTLKIRSTKLEDSAMYFCASNSLNTGELFFGEGSRLTVL.

The chain carries TRBV11-3 and TRBJ2-7; TRBD2 matches 9 bases. The length of the CDR3 is 15 residues. The junction had 5 bases not matched to a gene; V was cut back by 5 bases and J by 0 bases. In germline, CDR1 is SGHNT, CDR2 YENEEA. CDR3 loop: CASSLSGGPSYEQYF. In DNA form, the CDR3 reads TGTGCCAGCAGCCTGAGCGGGGGGCCCTCCTACGAGCAGTACTTC.

This clone was counted a few times. As DNA, the CDR3 is TGTGCCAGTAGTACGACCAGACTCCTTAGCAATCAGCCCCAGCATTTT. It yields the protein CASSTTRLLSNQPQHF. The chain has TRBV19 and TRBJ1-5; D is unresolved. Trimming removed 4 bases at V and 0 bases at J, with 13 bases between. The CDR3 covers 16 residues. Germline lookup yields CDR1 LNHDA and CDR2 SQIVND (reference sequence).

This clone was seen a handful of times. Other nucleotide sequences from this sample produce the same CDR3. This chain links TRBV6-1 with TRBJ1-6, with D possibly matching TRBD1 (6 bases). V gave up 4 bases and J gave up 0 bases, with 10 bases separating them. The CDR3 consists of 16 residues. Germline V lookup: CDR1 MNHNS, CDR2 SASEGT. CDR3 region: CASSAGQISYNSPLHF. In DNA, the CDR3 is TGTGCCAGCAGTGCCGGACAGATCTCCTATAATTCACCCCTCCACTTT.

This clone was detected only a few times. The V gene is TRBV30, the J gene TRBJ1-2; the match to TRBD1 covers 12 bases. This CDR3 has 14 residues. The germline V gene has CDR1 GTSNPN and CDR2 SVGIG (reference sequence). J lost 8 bases, V lost 4 bases, and 8 bases had no gene match. CDR3 DNA: TGTGCCTGGACCCCGGGACAGGGGGCTTTAGGCTACACCTTC. Amino acid sequence: CAWTPGQGALGYTF.